This T cell receptor beta chain derives from a study of radiotherapy plus CTLA-4 blockade in lung cancer. Study information: Objective responses were recorded in 15% to 20% of patients, with disease control recorded in 25% to 35%. Study-level points and caveats: Dynamics of early blood T cell clones, together with interferon-beta, were reportedly the best predictors of response. Clones derived from tumor TCRs expanded in blood after radiotherapy plus ipilimumab.

Receiving focal radiation plus CTLA-4 blockade with ipilimumab were patients who had chemo-refractory metastatic non-small-cell lung cancer. Produced via immunoSEQ multiplex PCR; TCRdb's table is partial and in-frame only. Here the sample spans about 120,000 clones, 75% to 80% being singletons. With respect to this clone: Its matching antigen is unknown.

The TCR originated in a human donor with non-small cell lung cancer who had a partial response to radiotherapy plus ipilimumab. Specimen: peripheral blood, collected from a patient treated with radiotherapy plus ipilimumab.

CDR3 in DNA: TGTGCCAGCAGCTTGGGTAGAGGGAGGGAAGATACGCAGTATTTT. The encoded protein is CASSLGRGREDTQYF. The rearrangement uses TRBV5-4 and TRBJ2-3, with 7 positions matching TRBD2. V gave up 0 bases and J gave up 5 bases; unmatched junction bases: 6. The CDR3 is 15 amino acids. Germline V gene data show CDR1 as SGHNT and CDR2 as YYREEE (reference sequence).